This T cell receptor (beta chain) was observed in a study of cytomegalovirus exposure and HLA in healthy donors. Whole-study context: In a previous analysis, 117 million unique TCR beta sequences were found from approximately 180 million T cells.

PCR was performed using 60 Vbeta and 13 Jbeta primers. The repertoire was sequenced with immunoSEQ multiplex PCR; TCRdb's copy has only in-frame clones and lacks some. This sample has over 130,000 clones; roughly two thirds occur once, and the top ten carry about 1.8%. Comments on this clone: The sample has other DNA sequences that encode this CDR3 too.

The sequencing input was PBMCs. This clonotype originated in a male donor in good health and CMV-seronegative.

The CDR3 region has the DNA TGTGCCAGCAGTATAAACTACGAGCAGTACTTC. As protein: CASSINYEQYF. J is TRBJ2-7 and V is TRBV28; D gene unclear. Trimming removed 5 bases from V and 3 bases from J, with 5 bases in between. This CDR3 is 11 amino acids long. Germline CDR1 reads MDHEN; CDR2 reads SYDVKM.